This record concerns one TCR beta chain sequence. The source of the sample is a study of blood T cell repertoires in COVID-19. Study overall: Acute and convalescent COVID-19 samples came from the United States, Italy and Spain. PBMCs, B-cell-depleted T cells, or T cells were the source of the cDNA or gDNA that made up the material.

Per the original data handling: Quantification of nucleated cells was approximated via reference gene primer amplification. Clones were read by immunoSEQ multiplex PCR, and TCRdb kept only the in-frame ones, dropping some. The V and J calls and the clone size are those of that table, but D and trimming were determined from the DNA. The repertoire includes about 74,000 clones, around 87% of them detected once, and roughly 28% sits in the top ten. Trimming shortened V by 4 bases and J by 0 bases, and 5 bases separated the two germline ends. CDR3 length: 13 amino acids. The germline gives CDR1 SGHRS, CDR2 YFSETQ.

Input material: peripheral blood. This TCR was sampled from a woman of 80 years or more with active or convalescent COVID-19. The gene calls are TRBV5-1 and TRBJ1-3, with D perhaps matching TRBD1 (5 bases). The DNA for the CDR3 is TGCGCCAGCAGCCAGGGCTCTGGAAACACCATATATTTT. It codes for CASSQGSGNTIYF.